These 8 T cell receptor beta chains originate from one sample sequenced in a study of patients and donors after allogeneic stem cell transplantation. One entry per CDR3 protein, called by TCRdb with MiXCR from the RT-PCR reads. The profile shows 410,000 or so distinct CDR3 sequences, roughly 17% of them singletons. Sequencing was carried out using blood, either unsorted or a sorted T cell fraction (not recorded which). The receptors stem from a human donor who was either an allogeneic HSCT recipient or a stem cell or donor lymphocyte infusion donor (not recorded which). It is not recorded whose cells these are; they may come from a transplant donor.

The sample holds a few counts of this clonotype. The V and J genes are TRBV20-1 and TRBJ1-5, with 7 nucleotides matching TRBD1. Looked up from germline, CDR1 is DFQATT and CDR2 is SNEGSKA (reference sequence). V was clipped by 0 bases and J by 2 bases; unmatched bases: 4. This CDR3 has 15 amino acids. CDR3 nucleotide sequence: TGCAGTGCTAGAGAAGGGGGCTCGGGCAATCAGCCCCAGCATTTT. It is translated as CSAREGGSGNQPQHF.

This rearrangement joins TRBV18 to TRBJ1-2; 8 nucleotides line up with TRBD1. J lost 3 bases, V lost 4 bases, and 10 bases had no gene match. CDR1 and CDR2 (germline): KGHSH, LQKENI. The CDR3 has 16 amino acids. CDR3 loop: CASSQTGQGVYYGYTF. The CDR3 nucleotides read TGTGCCAGCTCACAAACAGGACAGGGAGTGTACTATGGCTACACCTTC.

The chain combines TRBV13 with TRBJ2-5, with 10 bases lining up with TRBD2. The CDR3 contains 16 residues. J was trimmed by 5 bases and V by 3 bases; bases with no gene match: 9. Germline V lookup: CDR1 PRHDT, CDR2 FYEKMQ (reference sequence). The CDR3 DNA reads as TGTGCCAGCAGCTTGGGACTAGCGCGACTAAGGGAGACCCAGTACTTC. As protein: CASSLGLARLRETQYF.

This clonotype came up many times. This chain links TRBV12-3 or TRBV12-4 with TRBJ2-5; D could derive from TRBD1 or TRBD2 (5 bases each). CDR3 length equals 13 residues. V lost 6 bases and J 4 bases, leaving 12 bases between the germline ends. The CDR3 DNA follows: TGTGCCAGCAGCCCGCGAGGGGCAGAGACCCAGTACTTC. Translated: CASSPRGAETQYF.

This clonotype has ten or more counts. V is TRBV5-1 and J is TRBJ2-7; D gene unclear. The CDR3 runs 16 residues. Between the trimmed V and J ends, which lost 0 bases and 3 bases, there was a span of 16 bases. The germline CDR1 and CDR2 sequences are SGHRS and YFSETQ. The CDR3 DNA reads as TGCGCCAGCAGCTTGGAGTCGTTGGCTACCGTCTACGAGCAGTACTTC. This gives the protein CASSLESLATVYEQYF. The variable domain in full, completed from reference TRBV5-1 and TRBJ2-7, reads KAGVTQTPRYLIKTRGQQVTLSCSPISGHRSVSWYQQTPGQGLQFLFEYFSETQRNKGNFPGRFSGRQFSNSRSEMNVSTLELGDSALYLCASSLESLATVYEQYFGPGTRLTVT.

This clonotype showed up just a few times. The J gene is TRBJ2-3, the V gene TRBV20-1, with TRBD2 identical over 12 bases. The germline V gene has CDR1 DFQATT and CDR2 SNEGSKA (reference sequence). V dropped 6 bases and J dropped 7; count of bases not matched to a gene: 8. The CDR3 covers 14 residues. In DNA form, the CDR3 reads TGCAGTGCCCCGCTAGCGGGGGGGCCGAATACGCAGTATTTT. Encoded protein: CSAPLAGGPNTQYF.

This clonotype was detected a few times. This chain links TRBV12-3 or TRBV12-4 with TRBJ1-1; TRBD1 matches 8 bases. Trimming cost V 6 bases and J 3 bases; bases outside gene matches: 6. The CDR3 length is 14 residues. The chain's CDR3 is CASRRTGRDTEAFF. CDR3 bases: TGTGCCAGCAGGAGGACAGGGCGGGACACTGAAGCTTTCTTT.

V usage is TRBV24-1 and J usage is TRBJ1-2, with D uncertain. CDR1 and CDR2 (germline): KGHDR, SFDVKD. Deletions cut 8 bases from V and 5 bases from J, with 20 bases between. The CDR3 loop spans 15 amino acids. CDR3 nucleotides: TGTGCCACCACCCGATTGACGGGCAGATCGTATGGCTACACCTTC. Protein product: CATTRLTGRSYGYTF.